This T cell receptor (beta chain) was found in a study of blood T cell repertoires in COVID-19. Study in general: Samples came from the United States, Italy and Spain, spanning acute and convalescent COVID-19. PBMCs, B-cell-depleted T cells, or T cells provided the cDNA or gDNA that made up the material.

Authors' data handling: Amplification of reference gene primers was used by the study to estimate nucleated cell counts. The protocol was immunoSEQ multiplex PCR, while the TCRdb copy is restricted to in-frame clones and leaves out a portion. The V and J calls and clone size were taken over from that table, and D and trimming were inferred from the DNA. The sample consists of 250,000 to 300,000 clones, approximately 86% of them appearing once. This CDR3 is built from 14 residues. CDR1 is SGHRS and CDR2 is YFSETQ in the germline V gene. V lost 4 bases, J lost 1 base, and 12 bases lay in between. This receptor was obtained from a man between 18 and 29 years old with active or convalescent COVID-19. The chain has TRBV5-1 and TRBJ2-7, with a tentative D call TRBD2 (5 bases). Material: peripheral blood. CDR3 region: CASSPSSGSYEQYF. The CDR3 nucleotides are TGCGCCAGCAGCCCTTCCTCGGGGTCCTACGAGCAGTACTTC.